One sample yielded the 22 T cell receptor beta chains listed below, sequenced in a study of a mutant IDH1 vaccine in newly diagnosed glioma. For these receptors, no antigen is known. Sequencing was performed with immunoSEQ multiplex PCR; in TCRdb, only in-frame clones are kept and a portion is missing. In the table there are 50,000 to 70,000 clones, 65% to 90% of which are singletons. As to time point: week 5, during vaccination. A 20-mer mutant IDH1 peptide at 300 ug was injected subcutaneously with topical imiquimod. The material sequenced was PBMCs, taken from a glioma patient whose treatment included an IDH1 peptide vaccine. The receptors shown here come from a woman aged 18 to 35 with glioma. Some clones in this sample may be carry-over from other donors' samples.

The CDR3: CASSIAAGVTEAFF. The CDR3 nucleotides are TGTGCCAGTAGTATAGCCGCCGGGGTGACTGAAGCTTTCTTT. The chain links TRBV19 to TRBJ1-1; D uncertain. Germline values: CDR1 LNHDA, CDR2 SQIVND (reference sequence). The CDR3 has 14 amino acids. V was pared by 1 base and J by 5 bases, with 11 bases between.

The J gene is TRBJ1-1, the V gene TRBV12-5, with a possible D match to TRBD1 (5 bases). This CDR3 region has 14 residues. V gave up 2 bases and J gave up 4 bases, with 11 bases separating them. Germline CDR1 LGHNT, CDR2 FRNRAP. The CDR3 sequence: CASGLPGDLTEAFF. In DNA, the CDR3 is TGTGCTAGTGGTTTGCCGGGGGATCTCACTGAAGCTTTCTTT.

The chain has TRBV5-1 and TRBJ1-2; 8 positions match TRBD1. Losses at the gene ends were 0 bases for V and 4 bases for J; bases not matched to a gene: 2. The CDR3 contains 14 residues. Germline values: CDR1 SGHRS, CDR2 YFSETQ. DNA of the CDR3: TGCGCCAGCAGCTTGGATGGACAGGGCTATGGCTACACCTTC. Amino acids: CASSLDGQGYGYTF.

Written as DNA, the CDR3 is TGTGCCAGCAGTTACTCGACAGGGGGCGGTCACACTGAAGCTTTCTTT. Translation gives CASSYSTGGGHTEAFF. The rearrangement uses TRBV6-5 and TRBJ1-1; 10 bases match TRBD1. This CDR3 has 16 amino acids. Germline CDR1 and CDR2: MNHEY and SVGAGI. The V and J ends lost 0 bases and 3 bases, in that order; junction bases with no gene match: 4.

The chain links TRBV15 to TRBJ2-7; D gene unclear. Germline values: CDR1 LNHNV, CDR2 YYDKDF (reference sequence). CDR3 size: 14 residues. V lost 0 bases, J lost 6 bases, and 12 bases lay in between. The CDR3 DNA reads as TGTGCCACCAGCAGAGATAGGGAATCTAGCGAGCAGTACTTC. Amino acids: CATSRDRESSEQYF.

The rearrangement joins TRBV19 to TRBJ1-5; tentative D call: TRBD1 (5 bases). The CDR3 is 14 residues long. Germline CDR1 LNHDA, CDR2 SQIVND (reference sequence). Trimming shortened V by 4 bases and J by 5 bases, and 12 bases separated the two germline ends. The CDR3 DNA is TGTGCCAGTAGTACCTCAGGGCGCTATCAGCCCCAGCATTTT. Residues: CASSTSGRYQPQHF.

The DNA for the CDR3 is TGTGCCAGCAGCCCCCTCACACTAGCGGGGGTTTCCTACGAGCAGTACTTC. Translating it yields CASSPLTLAGVSYEQYF. V usage is TRBV7-2 and J usage is TRBJ2-7; 11 bases agree with TRBD2. The V and J ends lost 5 bases and 1 base, in that order; junction bases with no gene match: 10. CDR3 length: 17 residues. Germline V CDR1 and CDR2: SGHTA, FQGNSA. Full variable domain (remainder filled in from reference TRBV7-2 and TRBJ2-7): GAGVSQSPSNKVTEKGKDVELRCDPISGHTALYWYRQSLGQGLEFLIYFQGNSAPDKSGLPSDRFSAERTGGSVSTLTIQRTQQEDSAVYLCASSPLTLAGVSYEQYFGPGTRLTVT.

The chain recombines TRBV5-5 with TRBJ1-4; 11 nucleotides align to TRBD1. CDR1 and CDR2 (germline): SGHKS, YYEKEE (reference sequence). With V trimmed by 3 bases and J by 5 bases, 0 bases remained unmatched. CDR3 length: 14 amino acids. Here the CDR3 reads CASSWTGGNEKLFF. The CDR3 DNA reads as TGTGCCAGCAGCTGGACAGGGGGCAATGAAAAACTGTTTTTT.

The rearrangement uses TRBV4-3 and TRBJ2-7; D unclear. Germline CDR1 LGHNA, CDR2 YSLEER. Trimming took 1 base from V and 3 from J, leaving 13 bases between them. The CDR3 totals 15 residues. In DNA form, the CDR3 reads TGCGCCAGCAGCCAAGCGACCGCTTCTGGCTACGAGCAGTACTTC. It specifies CASSQATASGYEQYF.

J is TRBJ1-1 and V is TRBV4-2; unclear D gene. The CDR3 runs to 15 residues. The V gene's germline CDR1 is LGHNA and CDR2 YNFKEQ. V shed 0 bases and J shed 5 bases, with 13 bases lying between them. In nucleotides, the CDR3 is TGTGCCAGCAGCCAAGATCACGTGGGTAAGACTGAAGCTTTCTTT. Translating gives CASSQDHVGKTEAFF.

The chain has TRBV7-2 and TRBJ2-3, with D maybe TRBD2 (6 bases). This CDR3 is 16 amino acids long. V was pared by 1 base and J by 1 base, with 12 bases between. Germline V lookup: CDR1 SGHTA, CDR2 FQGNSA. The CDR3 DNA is TGTGCCAGCAGCTTAGGGCCGGAGGGTGGCACAGATACGCAGTATTTT. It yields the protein CASSLGPEGGTDTQYF. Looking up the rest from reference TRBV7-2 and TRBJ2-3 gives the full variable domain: GAGVSQSPSNKVTEKGKDVELRCDPISGHTALYWYRQSLGQGLEFLIYFQGNSAPDKSGLPSDRFSAERTGGSVSTLTIQRTQQEDSAVYLCASSLGPEGGTDTQYFGPGTRLTVL.

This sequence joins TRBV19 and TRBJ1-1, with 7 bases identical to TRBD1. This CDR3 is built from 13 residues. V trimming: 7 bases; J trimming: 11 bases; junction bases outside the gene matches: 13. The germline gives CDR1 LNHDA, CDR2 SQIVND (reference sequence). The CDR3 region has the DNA TGTGCCAGTACCCAGGACAGGTCCGGTTCGGCTTTCTTT. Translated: CASTQDRSGSAFF.

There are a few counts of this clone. CDR3 bases: TGTGCCAGCAGCTGGGGTTATACCGGGGAGCTGTTTTTT. Translating gives CASSWGYTGELFF. The chain has TRBV13 and TRBJ2-2; D remains ambiguous. V gave up 4 bases and J gave up 5 bases, with 8 bases separating them. Germline CDR1 PRHDT, CDR2 FYEKMQ (reference sequence). The CDR3 loop spans 13 amino acids.

The CDR3 loop is CASSIVGTGWVDTQYF. CDR3 DNA: TGTGCCAGCAGCATAGTAGGGACAGGGTGGGTGGATACGCAGTATTTT. The V gene is TRBV7-2, the J gene TRBJ2-3; 9 bases match TRBD1. The V gene end was trimmed by 5 bases and the J gene end by 6 bases; junction bases not matched to a gene: 12. Germline V CDR1 and CDR2: SGHTA, FQGNSA. CDR3 size: 16 residues.

The CDR3 loop is CASSYSRAIHYEQYF. The DNA of the CDR3 is TGTGCCAGCAGTTACTCGAGGGCCATCCACTACGAGCAGTACTTC. V and J are TRBV6-5 and TRBJ2-7; D is perhaps TRBD2 (5 bases). The CDR3 contains 15 residues. V was trimmed by 0 bases and J by 3 bases, leaving 12 bases between them. Germline V gives CDR1 MNHEY, CDR2 SVGAGI.

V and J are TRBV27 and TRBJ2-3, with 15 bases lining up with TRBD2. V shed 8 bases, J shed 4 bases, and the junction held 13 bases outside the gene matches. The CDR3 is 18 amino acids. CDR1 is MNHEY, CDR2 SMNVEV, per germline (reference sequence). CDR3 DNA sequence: TGTGCCAGCTCGAGGGGGGGGACTAGCGGGAGGTTCTCAGATACGCAGTATTTT. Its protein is CASSRGGTSGRFSDTQYF.

The CDR3 reads CASRGEGEKLFF. CDR3 nucleotides: TGTGCCAGCAGGGGAGAAGGGGAAAAACTGTTTTTT. The chain uses TRBV5-5 and TRBJ1-4; D is unresolved. The V and J ends lost 5 bases and 8 bases respectively, with 10 bases between them. There are 12 residues in the CDR3. From germline, CDR1 is SGHKS and CDR2 YYEKEE (reference sequence).

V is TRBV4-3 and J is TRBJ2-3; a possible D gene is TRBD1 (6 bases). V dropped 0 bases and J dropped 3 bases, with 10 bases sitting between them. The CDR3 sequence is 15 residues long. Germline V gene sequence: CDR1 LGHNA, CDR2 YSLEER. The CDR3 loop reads CASSQDPDSTDTQYF. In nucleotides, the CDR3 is TGCGCCAGCAGCCAAGACCCGGACAGTACAGATACGCAGTATTTT.

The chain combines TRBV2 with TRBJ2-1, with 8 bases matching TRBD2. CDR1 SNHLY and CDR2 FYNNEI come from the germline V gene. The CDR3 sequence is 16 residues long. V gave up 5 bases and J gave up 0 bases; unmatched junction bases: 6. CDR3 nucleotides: TGTGCCAGCAGTACTCGGAGCGGGAGCTCCTACAATGAGCAGTTCTTC. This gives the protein CASSTRSGSSYNEQFF. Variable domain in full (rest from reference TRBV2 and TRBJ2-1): EPEVTQTPSHQVTQMGQEVILRCVPISNHLYFYWYRQILGQKVEFLVSFYNNEISEKSEIFDDQFSVERPDGSNFTLKIRSTKLEDSAMYFCASSTRSGSSYNEQFFGPGTRLTVL.

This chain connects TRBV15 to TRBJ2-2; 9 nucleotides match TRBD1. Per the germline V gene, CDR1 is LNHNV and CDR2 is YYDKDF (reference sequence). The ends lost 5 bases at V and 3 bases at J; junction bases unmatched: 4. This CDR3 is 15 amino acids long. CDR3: CATSGGQGHTGELFF. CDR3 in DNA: TGTGCCACCAGCGGGGGACAGGGACACACCGGGGAGCTGTTTTTT.

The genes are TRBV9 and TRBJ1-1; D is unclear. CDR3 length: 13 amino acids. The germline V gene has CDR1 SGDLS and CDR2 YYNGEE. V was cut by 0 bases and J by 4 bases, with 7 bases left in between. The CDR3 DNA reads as TGTGCCAGCAGCGTAGTTTCGGGCACTGAAGCTTTCTTT. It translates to CASSVVSGTEAFF.

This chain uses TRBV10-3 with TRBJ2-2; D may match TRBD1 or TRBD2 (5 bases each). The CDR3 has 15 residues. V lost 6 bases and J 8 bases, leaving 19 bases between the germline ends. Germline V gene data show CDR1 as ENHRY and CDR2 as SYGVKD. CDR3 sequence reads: CAISPRGDGAGELFF. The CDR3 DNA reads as TGTGCCATCAGCCCACGGGGCGACGGGGCTGGGGAGCTGTTTTTT.